This TCR beta chain was profiled in a study of cytomegalovirus exposure and HLA in healthy donors. At the level of the study: Tens of millions of unique TCRs, all from HLA-typed donors, were included in an early release of the data. Genetic ancestry analysis placed over 75% of the 410 or so donors that were genotyped in the Caucasian-associated cluster. General study points: Compared with the approximately 700-donor mean, an Asian-associated ancestry cluster reportedly had fewer N-insertions, according to a later analysis.

Germline CDR1 reads MDHEN; CDR2 reads SYDVKM. V was trimmed by 10 bases and J by 1 base, leaving 13 bases between them. The CDR3 totals 14 residues. A word on this clone: Its cognate antigen is unknown.

The PCR had 60 Vbeta and 13 Jbeta primers. Method: immunoSEQ multiplex PCR; TCRdb's copy keeps in-frame clones and lacks some. The data contain some 130,000 clones, roughly two thirds of them singletons. The V call is TRBV28, the J call TRBJ2-2, with a tentative D call TRBD2 (5 bases). Sequenced material: PBMCs. The clonotype originates from a young man in good health and CMV-seropositive. The CDR3 nucleotides are TGTGCCACCTTAGCAAGCGGGAACACCGGGGAGCTGTTTTTT. Protein: CATLASGNTGELFF.